This T cell receptor beta chain was retrieved from a study of identical twins. Study-wide results and limits: Zero-insertion analyses might be partly confounded by invariant T cells like MAIT and iNKT. Researchers reported excess low generation probability among twin-shared out-of-frame alpha sequences.

This clonotype appeared a few times. Antigen specificity is unknown. The CDR3 runs to 16 residues. Trimming took off 3 bases at V and 5 bases at J, with 16 bases between the two ends. Looked up from germline, CDR1 is LGHDT and CDR2 is YNNKEL (reference sequence). Via MiXCR, TCRdb re-called the 5' RACE reads, giving one row per CDR3 protein. There are approximately 530,000 distinct CDR3 sequences in the sample; approximately 20% occur only once, and about 0.48% lies in the top ten. This sample was also put to use in a study of yellow fever vaccine responses in identical twins.

This receptor was taken from a woman aged 18-29 years in good health. The chain couples TRBV3-1 to TRBJ2-2, with D possibly TRBD1 on 6 matching bases. Material: CD4+ T cells sorted from blood. The chain's CDR3 is CASSHKGTGRTGELFF. The CDR3 bases are TGTGCCAGCAGCCACAAGGGCACAGGGCGAACCGGGGAGCTGTTTTTT.